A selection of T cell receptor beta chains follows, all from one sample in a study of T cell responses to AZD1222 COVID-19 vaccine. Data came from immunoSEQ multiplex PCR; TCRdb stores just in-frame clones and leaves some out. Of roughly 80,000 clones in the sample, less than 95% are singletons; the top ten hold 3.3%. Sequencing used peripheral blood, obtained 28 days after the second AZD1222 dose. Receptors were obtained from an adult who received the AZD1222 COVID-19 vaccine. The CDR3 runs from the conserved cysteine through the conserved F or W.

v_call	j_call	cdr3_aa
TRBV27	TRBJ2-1	CASSLSGGNEQFF
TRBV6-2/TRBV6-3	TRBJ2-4	CASSPLIELAKNIQYF
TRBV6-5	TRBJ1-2	CASSSTGAGGYTF
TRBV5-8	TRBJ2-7	CASSFATGSEQYF
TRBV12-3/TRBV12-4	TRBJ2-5	CASSTDLGTQYF
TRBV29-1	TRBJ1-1	CSVAFRVETEAFF
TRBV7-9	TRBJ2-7	CASSLRYEQYF
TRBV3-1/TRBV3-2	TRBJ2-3	CASSQSDTDTQYF
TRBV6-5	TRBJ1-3	CASSPRGPGNTIYF
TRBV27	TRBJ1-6	CASSFGRSPLHF
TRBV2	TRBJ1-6	CASRDRANSPLHF
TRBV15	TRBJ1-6	CATSRDTNSPLHF
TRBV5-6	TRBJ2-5	CASSLNWMAGEETQYF
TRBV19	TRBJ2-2	CASSPGGLNTGELFF
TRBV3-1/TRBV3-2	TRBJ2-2	CASSQEELFF
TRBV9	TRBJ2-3	CASTPAPREVGEVDTQYF
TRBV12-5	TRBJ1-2	CASGLVMSLYGYTF
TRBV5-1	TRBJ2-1	CASSLEGQGPRFF
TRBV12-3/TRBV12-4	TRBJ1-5	CASGKGDQPQHF
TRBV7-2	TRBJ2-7	CASSLGSYEQYF
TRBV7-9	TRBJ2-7	CASSAGQGKQYF
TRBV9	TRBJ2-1	CASSVGFGRAGVREKNEQFF
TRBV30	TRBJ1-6	CAWRGDTLHNSPLHF
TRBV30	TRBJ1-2	CAWRGENSGYTF
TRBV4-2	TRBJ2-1	CASSHGQGAKPSSYNEQFF
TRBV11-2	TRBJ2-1	CASSQLDNEQFF
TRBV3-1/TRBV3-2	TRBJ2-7	CASSLEGAGGDYEQYF
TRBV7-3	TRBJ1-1	CASSLSPGDQAFF
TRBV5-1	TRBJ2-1	CASSDHRAYEQFF
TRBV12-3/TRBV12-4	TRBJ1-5	CASSFAGSQPQHF
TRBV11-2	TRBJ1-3	CASSPALSGNTIYF
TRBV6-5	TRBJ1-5	CASRLTGLSNQPQHF
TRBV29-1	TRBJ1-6	CSAATANDSPLHF
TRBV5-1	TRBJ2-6	CASSSLHRDPNSGANVLTF
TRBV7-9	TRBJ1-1	CASSLAAEAFF
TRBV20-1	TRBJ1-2	CSAWGYGYTF
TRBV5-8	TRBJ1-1	CASMGRGAGTEAFF
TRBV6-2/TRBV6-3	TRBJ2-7	CASSLTGTSSLEQYF
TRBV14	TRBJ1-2	CASSQEGLRSYTF
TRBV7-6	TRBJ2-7	CASSHLDHEQYF
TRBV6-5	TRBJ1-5	CASSRDLNNQPQHF